The T cell receptor beta chain described here comes from a study of cytomegalovirus exposure and HLA in healthy donors. Study-wide results and caveats: Cytomegalovirus status was reportedly diagnosed by the classifier with high specificity and sensitivity.

The V segment lost 8 bases and the J segment 4 bases; nucleotides outside the gene matches: 10. Germline V gene data show CDR1 as SNHLY and CDR2 as FYNNEI. The CDR3 is 15 amino acids. Points on this clone: The antigen is unknown.

The PCR used 60 Vbeta and 13 Jbeta primers. Here immunoSEQ multiplex PCR was the method, and the copy in TCRdb shows in-frame clones only, minus some. This sample has 180,000 or so clones; approximately 85% occur once, and the top ten carry roughly 8.8%. The clonotype was recovered from a man aged 18-30 years in good health and CMV-seropositive. Input material: PBMCs. The chain joins TRBV2 to TRBJ2-2; TRBD1 matches at 7 bases. The CDR3 sequence: CASWERQGGTGELFF. The CDR3 DNA sequence: TGTGCCAGCTGGGAAAGACAGGGTGGCACCGGGGAGCTGTTTTTT.